These 7 T cell receptor beta chains share one sample of origin, sequenced in a study of blood T cells in healthy people across ages. PCR was performed a second time for about 7 to 12 cycles using a sample-barcoded 5' primer and a J-beta primer mix. TCRdb called the 5' RACE reads again in MiXCR, with one record for every CDR3 protein. The sample has some 750,000 distinct CDR3 sequences, roughly 20% seen once; the top ten hold around 21%. Sequenced material: blood. The receptor set was obtained from a man aged 65-85 years in good health.

The rearrangement joins TRBV5-6 to TRBJ1-5; 10 bases fit TRBD1. Germline trimming cut 4 bases from V and 2 bases from J; bases unmatched to any gene: 6. The CDR3 has 16 amino acids. The germline V gene encodes CDR1 SGHDT and CDR2 YYEEEE. CDR3 loop: CASSDDRGQRNQPQHF. The CDR3 coding sequence is TGTGCCAGCAGCGATGACAGGGGGCAACGCAATCAGCCCCAGCATTTT.

This clonotype was seen a few times. This rearrangement joins TRBV7-2 to TRBJ1-2; TRBD1 aligns across 7 bases. Germline CDR1 SGHTA, CDR2 FQGNSA. After removal of 4 bases from V and 7 bases from J, the junction contained 12 bases not matched to a gene. The CDR3 length is 15 residues. DNA for the CDR3: TGTGCCAGCAGCTCGGAGGGGACAGTTGGGTCTGGCTACACCTTC. Amino acid sequence: CASSSEGTVGSGYTF.

This clonotype was seen a handful of times. The chain employs TRBV7-6 and TRBJ2-1; D is perhaps TRBD1 (5 bases). Trimming shortened V by 2 bases and J by 7 bases, and 15 bases separated the two germline ends. Per germline, CDR1 SGHVS and CDR2 FNYEAQ. CDR3 length: 15 amino acids. CDR3 loop: CASSLPGAQGNEQFF. The CDR3 nucleotides are TGTGCCAGCAGCTTACCTGGGGCCCAGGGAAATGAGCAGTTCTTC.

This clonotype was counted only a few times. This chain links TRBV11-2 with TRBJ2-1; D may be TRBD2 (5 bases). Trimming cost V 5 bases and J 7 bases, with 21 bases left between them. Looked up from germline, CDR1 is SGHAT and CDR2 is FQNNGV. The CDR3 contains 16 residues. The CDR3: CASSPLGSGFINEQFF. CDR3 DNA sequence: TGTGCCAGCAGCCCTTTAGGGTCGGGGTTTATAAATGAGCAGTTCTTC. Looking up the rest from reference TRBV11-2 and TRBJ2-1 gives the full variable domain: EAGVAQSPRYKIIEKRQSVAFWCNPISGHATLYWYQQILGQGPKLLIQFQNNGVVDDSQLPKDRFSAERLKGVDSTLKIQPAKLEDSAVYLCASSPLGSGFINEQFFGPGTRLTVL.

This clonotype was detected only a few times. The gene calls are TRBV12-5 and TRBJ2-5, with D possibly TRBD2 on 5 matching bases. Looked up from germline, CDR1 is LGHNT and CDR2 is FRNRAP. The V and J ends lost 2 bases and 2 bases respectively, with 9 bases between them. This CDR3 contains 14 residues. In DNA form, the CDR3 reads TGTGCTAGTGGTTTGAAAGCGGTACAAGAGACCCAGTACTTC. Translating it yields CASGLKAVQETQYF. Based on the CDR3 plus reference TRBV12-5 and TRBJ2-5, the full variable domain is DARVTQTPRHKVTEMGQEVTMRCQPILGHNTVFWYRQTMMQGLELLAYFRNRAPLDDSGMPKDRFSAEMPDATLATLKIQPSEPRDSAVYFCASGLKAVQETQYFGPGTRLLVL.

This clonotype appeared a few times. The rearrangement uses TRBV10-3 and TRBJ2-1; D is possibly TRBD2 (5 bases). The J call may not be correct, given that the DNA end is closer to TRBJ2-7. CDR3 length: 14 residues. Germline-derived CDR1 and CDR2 are ENHRY and SYGVKD. The CDR3 spells CAISESPGTYEQYF. The CDR3 nucleotides are TGTGCCATCAGTGAGTCCCCGGGAACCTACGAGCAGTACTTC.

This clonotype was seen a handful of times. The gene calls are TRBV25-1 and TRBJ2-7; the D gene is possibly TRBD1 (7 bases). This CDR3 is built from 17 residues. Germline V gene data show CDR1 as MGHDK and CDR2 as SYGVNS. With 10 bases removed from V and 2 bases from J, the gap between germline ends came to 27 bases. The CDR3 protein is CANSDTSRTGPTYEQYF. For the CDR3, the DNA is TGTGCCAACAGCGATACTAGCCGGACAGGTCCTACCTACGAGCAGTACTTC.